This T cell receptor (beta chain) was found in a study of CXCR3-negative and CXCR3-positive naive CD8 T cells. Whole-study findings and limits: Comparably high diversity was seen in both naive subsets, and much lower diversity in memory CD8+ cells. CXCR3-positive naive cells had more hydrophobic TRB CDR3s than CXCR3-negative naive cells.

The CDR3 is 15 residues long. Germline-derived CDR1 and CDR2 are SEHNR and FQNEAQ (reference sequence). A note on this clonotype: Its antigen is not identified.

The authors prepared UMI-labeled TRB cDNA libraries by 5' RACE. Following a re-call of the 5' RACE reads, TCRdb has one entry per CDR3 protein and lacks DNA. The listing contains around 130,000 distinct CDR3 sequences. The sequenced sample was naive CXCR3+ CD8+ T cells from blood. Subset here: CD45RO-CCR7+CD27+CD95- naive CD8+ T cells expressing CXCR3 (TNR3+). The chain employs TRBV7-9 and TRBJ2-7; lacking DNA, the TRBD1 call made by TCRdb goes unchecked. The clonotype was recovered from a human donor in good health. Some clones in this sample may be carry-over from other donors' samples. The CDR3 loop reads CASSPGGQNSYEQYF.